The 12 T cell receptor beta chains in this list originate from one sample, sequenced in a study of T cell responses to AZD1222 COVID-19 vaccine. Here immunoSEQ multiplex PCR was the method, and the copy in TCRdb shows in-frame clones only, minus some. The sample lists over 85,000 clones; roughly 89% were seen once. Material: peripheral blood, obtained on day 0 of AZD1222 vaccination. The receptor source for this set is an adult in good health.

The chain combines TRBV30 with TRBJ1-1; TRBD1 agrees at 7 bases. J was trimmed by 3 bases and V by 3 bases; bases with no gene match: 4. This CDR3 region has 13 residues. Looked up from germline, CDR1 is GTSNPN and CDR2 is SVGIG (reference sequence). The CDR3 reads CAWRHQGDTEAFF. The CDR3 coding sequence is TGTGCCTGGAGGCACCAGGGGGACACTGAAGCTTTCTTT.

The chain uses TRBV3-1 (or the pseudogene TRBV3-2) and TRBJ1-6; TRBD1 is a possible D gene (6 bases). The germline gives CDR1 LGHDT, CDR2 YNNKEL (reference sequence). The CDR3 runs 14 residues. The V end lost 8 bases, the J end lost 4 bases, and 12 bases lay between the germline ends. CDR3 residues: CASQDRTYNSPLHF. In DNA form, the CDR3 reads TGTGCCAGCCAAGACAGGACGTATAATTCACCCCTCCACTTT.

The genes are TRBV6-5 and TRBJ2-7, with a weak D call TRBD1 (5 bases). Between the trimmed V and J ends, which lost 7 bases and 3 bases, there was a span of 16 bases. This CDR3 has 14 residues. Germline-derived CDR1 and CDR2 are MNHEY and SVGAGI. CDR3 sequence reads: CASTPGGHLYEQYF. DNA for the CDR3: TGTGCCAGCACTCCGGGCGGACACCTCTACGAGCAGTACTTC.

The rearrangement uses TRBV15 and TRBJ1-5, with D perhaps matching TRBD1 (5 bases). Trimming removed 2 bases from V and 7 bases from J, with 12 bases in between. This CDR3 has 14 amino acids. Germline V lookup: CDR1 LNHNV, CDR2 YYDKDF (reference sequence). CDR3 sequence: CATSRHGQGQPQHF. Written as DNA, the CDR3 is TGTGCCACCAGCAGACACGGGCAGGGCCAGCCCCAGCATTTT.

This sequence joins TRBV5-1 and TRBJ1-1, with 12 bases aligning to TRBD1. CDR1 is SGHRS, CDR2 YFSETQ, per germline. The CDR3 contains 15 residues. V was pared by 3 bases and J by 5 bases, with 5 bases of the junction left unmatched. The CDR3 here is CASSSRDRGQTEAFF. CDR3 coding DNA: TGCGCCAGCAGCTCCCGGGACAGGGGGCAAACTGAAGCTTTCTTT. The full variable domain, completed using reference TRBV5-1 and TRBJ1-1, is KAGVTQTPRYLIKTRGQQVTLSCSPISGHRSVSWYQQTPGQGLQFLFEYFSETQRNKGNFPGRFSGRQFSNSRSEMNVSTLELGDSALYLCASSSRDRGQTEAFFGQGTRLTVV.

The J gene is TRBJ1-2, the V gene TRBV9, with D possibly matching TRBD1 (6 bases). The CDR3 spans 14 residues. The germline V gene has CDR1 SGDLS and CDR2 YYNGEE. V lost 4 bases, J lost 4 bases, and 14 bases lay in between. This CDR3 is CASSKWDTSYGYTF. The CDR3 DNA sequence: TGTGCCAGCAGCAAATGGGACACCTCCTATGGCTACACCTTC.

This chain joins TRBV5-1 and TRBJ2-5, with D maybe TRBD1 (6 bases). Germline V gene sequence: CDR1 SGHRS, CDR2 YFSETQ. The CDR3 spans 15 residues. Trimming took 3 bases from V and 1 from J, leaving 13 bases between them. CDR3 sequence: CASSWGPGTQETQYF. The CDR3 nucleotides are TGCGCCAGCAGCTGGGGGCCAGGGACCCAAGAGACCCAGTACTTC.

The rearrangement links TRBV11-2 to TRBJ2-3; D not resolved. The CDR3 extends over 12 amino acids. V lost 5 bases, J lost 2 bases, and 5 bases lay in between. Germline CDR1 is SGHAT and CDR2 is FQNNGV. The CDR3 bases are TGTGCCAGCAGCGCATACACAGATACGCAGTATTTT. Translating it yields CASSAYTDTQYF.

CDR3 sequence: CASSIGGGLFF. The CDR3 bases are TGTGCCAGTAGTATTGGGGGAGGACTGTTTTTT. This chain joins TRBV19 and TRBJ1-4, with TRBD1 as a possible D gene (5 bases). This CDR3 contains 11 residues. Trimming cost V 3 bases and J 13 bases, with 9 bases left between them. CDR1 is LNHDA, CDR2 SQIVND, per germline (reference sequence).

The chain is built from TRBV7-9 and TRBJ1-2; 7 nucleotides line up with TRBD1. This CDR3 region has 15 residues. Germline V gives CDR1 SEHNR, CDR2 FQNEAQ (reference sequence). The V gene end was trimmed by 5 bases and the J gene end by 0 bases; junction bases not matched to a gene: 6. The CDR3: CASSATTGTNYGYTF. The CDR3 DNA reads as TGTGCCAGCAGCGCGACGACAGGGACTAACTATGGCTACACCTTC. Full variable domain (outside the CDR3, taken from reference TRBV7-9 and TRBJ1-2): DTGVSQNPRHKITKRGQNVTFRCDPISEHNRLYWYRQTLGQGPEFLTYFQNEAQLEKSRLLSDRFSAERPKGSFSTLEIQRTEQGDSAMYLCASSATTGTNYGYTFGSGTRLTVV.

The V call is TRBV5-4, the J call TRBJ1-1, with TRBD1 identical over 8 bases. Trimming at V came to 0 bases and at J to 2 bases, leaving 6 bases not matched to a gene. The CDR3 runs 16 residues. Germline values: CDR1 SGHNT, CDR2 YYREEE (reference sequence). The CDR3 here is CASSLAGTGVNTEAFF. In DNA form, the CDR3 reads TGTGCCAGCAGCTTGGCCGGGACAGGCGTTAACACTGAAGCTTTCTTT.

The chain joins TRBV2 to TRBJ1-2, with TRBD1 as a possible D gene (6 bases). The V gene's germline CDR1 is SNHLY and CDR2 FYNNEI. V shed 2 bases and J shed 8 bases, with 18 bases lying between them. There are 15 residues in the CDR3. CDR3: CASSESPTGAGGYTF. CDR3 nucleotides: TGTGCCAGCAGTGAATCTCCCACGGGGGCCGGGGGCTACACCTTC.